The TCR beta chain described here comes from a study of blood T cells in healthy people across ages. Germline V gene lookup returns CDR1 DFQATT and CDR2 SNEGSKA (reference sequence). V lost 7 bases to trimming and J lost 0 bases, with 18 bases between them. The CDR3 length is 16 residues. Each of the donors had roughly 9.7 milliliters of peripheral blood drawn into EDTA-treated Vacutainer tubes. Next came a second PCR, run for roughly 6 to 11 cycles, which used a sample-barcoded 5' primer along with a J-beta primer mix. MiXCR, applied by TCRdb to the 5' RACE reads, yields one record per CDR3 protein. Of about 650,000 distinct CDR3 sequences listed, 40% to 65% were seen once; the top ten hold approximately 13%.

This chain links TRBV20-1 with TRBJ1-4, with a possible D match to TRBD1 (5 bases). The sequenced sample was blood. This sequence originates from a woman of 80 years or more in good health. CDR3: CSVAAGPPSTNEKLFF. The CDR3 DNA reads as TGCAGTGTTGCCGCGGGGCCCCCCTCAACTAATGAAAAACTGTTTTTT.